The rows below give T cell receptor beta chains drawn from one sample of a study. One entry per CDR3 protein, called by TCRdb with MiXCR from the RT-PCR reads. The sample shows hundreds of thousands of distinct CDR3 sequences, 14% of them seen only once. Sequenced material: memory CD4+ T cells from blood. These receptors came from a female donor in good health, serving as a healthy control. The CDR3 runs from the conserved cysteine through the conserved F or W. Fields, in order: D gene, J gene, clone size, V gene, CDR3 DNA, CDR3 protein. The D gene is left open where the match is weak. Some rows mark clone size as missing; the rest say once, few, many or name a class of expanded clone.

>-|TRBJ2-3|few|TRBV28
TGTGCCAGCAGGTCCGCCCGGGGACGCCGCACAGATACGCAGTATTTT
CASRSARGRRTDTQYF
>-|TRBJ1-2|-|TRBV7-2
TGTGCCAGCAGCGCCACCACTGGCTATGGCTACACCTTC
CASSATTGYGYTF
>TRBD1|TRBJ2-5|-|TRBV7-2
TGTGCCAGCAGCTCCGGGACAGGGGTGACCCAGTACTTC
CASSSGTGVTQYF
>-|TRBJ2-7|many|TRBV10-3
TGTGCCATCCGGGGCGCAGGGTACCACGAGCAGTACTTC
CAIRGAGYHEQYF
>-|TRBJ1-3|-|TRBV2
TGTGCCAGCGAGGGCTACTCTGGAAACACCATATATTTT
CASEGYSGNTIYF
>-|TRBJ2-3|few|TRBV5-1
TGCGCCAGCAGCCTCCTTGTGGGAGCGAATGCAGATACGCAGTATTTT
CASSLLVGANADTQYF
>-|TRBJ2-2|many|TRBV9
TGTGCCAGCAGCGTAGGGCACAAGAACACCGGGGAGCTGTTTTTT
CASSVGHKNTGELFF
>-|TRBJ2-7|-|TRBV7-2
TGTGCCAGCAGCCCCGCGGGGACGGAAGTTTACGAGCAGTACTTC
CASSPAGTEVYEQYF
>-|TRBJ1-1|few|TRBV12-3/TRBV12-4
TGTGCCAGCAGACCACTTCGGGGAATAGGGGACACTGAAGCTTTCTTT
CASRPLRGIGDTEAFF
>TRBD2|TRBJ2-3|-|TRBV20-1
TGCAGTGCTAGAGATAACCAGCGGGGGAGCACAGATACGCAGTATTTT
CSARDNQRGSTDTQYF
>-|TRBJ1-2|many|TRBV3-1
TGTGCCAGCAGCCAAGGGGGAAACGGCTACACCTTC
CASSQGGNGYTF
>-|TRBJ1-2|few|TRBV6-1
TGTGCCAGCAGTGAAATAGTCCGGGATTTCGACTATGGCTACACCTTC
CASSEIVRDFDYGYTF
>-|TRBJ1-6|-|TRBV28
TGTGCCAGCACTAACACCCTCACACAGGGCTGGAGTTCACCCCTCCACTTT
CASTNTLTQGWSSPLHF
>-|TRBJ2-7|-|TRBV28
TGTGCCAGCTTAAATCGACAGGCTAGCGAGCAGTACTTC
CASLNRQASEQYF
>-|TRBJ1-1|few|TRBV7-2
TGTGCCAGCAGCTCCCGGACAGTAGGATCCACTGAAGCTTTCTTT
CASSSRTVGSTEAFF
>-|TRBJ2-7|few|TRBV20-1
TGCAGTGCTAGAGATCGTGTTAGGGGGGCGGACGAGCAGTACTTC
CSARDRVRGADEQYF
>-|TRBJ2-2|many|TRBV5-1
TGCGCCAGCAGCTTGATCGGGAACACCGGGGAGCTGTTTTTT
CASSLIGNTGELFF
>-|TRBJ2-3|many|TRBV10-3
TGTGCCATCAGTGCCTCCGACACGAGGCAGTATTTT
CAISASDTRQYF
>TRBD1|TRBJ1-1|-|TRBV5-6
TGTGCCAGCAGCTGGCAGGACAGGGGCACTGAAGCTTTCTTT
CASSWQDRGTEAFF
>-|TRBJ2-3|many|TRBV7-2
TGTGCCAGCAGCTTTTACGGCGGTACGCAGTATTTT
CASSFYGGTQYF
>-|TRBJ2-3|-|TRBV6-5
TGTGCCAGCAGTTACACCATCACTGGTACGCAGTATTTT
CASSYTITGTQYF
>-|TRBJ2-3|-|TRBV6-5
TGTGCCAGCAGTTACGGGCCCCCTGGGTCTGGAGATACGCAGTATTTT
CASSYGPPGSGDTQYF
>-|TRBJ1-2|-|TRBV6-5
TGTGCCAGCAGTTACTCGACAGGACAATCTGGCTACACCTTC
CASSYSTGQSGYTF
>TRBD2|TRBJ2-2|-|TRBV20-1
TGCAGTGCTCCCAATGGGAGGGGAGTGACCGGGGAGCTGTTTTTT
CSAPNGRGVTGELFF
>TRBD1|TRBJ1-5|many|TRBV6-6
TGTGCCAGCACCTGGACAGGGATCAATCAGCCCCAGCATTTT
CASTWTGINQPQHF
>TRBD1|TRBJ1-1|-|TRBV18
TGTGCCAGCTCTCCAGGGGGGGCGGATCGGACTGAAGCTTTCTTT
CASSPGGADRTEAFF
>TRBD2|TRBJ2-7|many|TRBV28
TGTGCCAGCAGGCACAGCGGGAGCGCGTACGAGCAGTACTTC
CASRHSGSAYEQYF
>TRBD2|TRBJ2-5|-|TRBV19
TGTGCCACACGGACTAGCGGGGGGTACCAAGAGACCCAGTACTTC
CATRTSGGYQETQYF
>TRBD1|TRBJ2-7|few|TRBV5-1
TGCGCCAGCAGCTTGTATTGGGACAGGGGGTCATACGAGCAGTACTTC
CASSLYWDRGSYEQYF
>-|TRBJ1-1|-|TRBV10-3
TGTGCCATCAGATCGGACAGGAACACTGAAGCTTTCTTT
CAIRSDRNTEAFF
>-|TRBJ2-2|-|TRBV29-1
TGCAGCGTTGCAGGGTCAACCACCGGGGAGCTGTTTTTT
CSVAGSTTGELFF
>TRBD2|TRBJ2-1|-|TRBV25-1
TGTGCCAGCAGGCCTCGTGTGGGAGGGCCTGGTAATGAGCAGTTCTTC
CASRPRVGGPGNEQFF
>-|TRBJ2-1|few|TRBV24-1
TGTGCCACCATGGGAGTGGGCGGGAATGAGCAGTTCTTC
CATMGVGGNEQFF
>-|TRBJ2-2|many|TRBV20-1
TGCAGTGCTATTAGCGGAAGGGAGCTGTTTTTT
CSAISGRELFF
>-|TRBJ2-3|many|TRBV7-9
TGTGCCAGCAGCTTAGGGCGTGAAACAGATACGCAGTATTTT
CASSLGRETDTQYF
>TRBD1|TRBJ1-2|many|TRBV29-1
TGCAGCGCCTTCAACAGGGGGACAGGGATTTATAAAGATGGCTACACCTTC
CSAFNRGTGIYKDGYTF
>-|TRBJ2-3|-|TRBV29-1
TGCAGCGTTGTAGGGCGGGATTTTACTAGCACAGATACGCAGTATTTT
CSVVGRDFTSTDTQYF
>-|TRBJ1-2|-|TRBV5-1
TGCGCCAGCAGCATCGAGGGCCGGGTGTGGGATGGCTACACCTTC
CASSIEGRVWDGYTF
>TRBD1|TRBJ2-5|many|TRBV29-1
TGCAGCGTTGAGAGGGACAGTCAAAGGGAGACCCAGTACTTC
CSVERDSQRETQYF
>-|TRBJ2-1|many|TRBV20-1
TGCAGTGCTAGAGAGCAGACTAGCTACAATGAGCAGTTCTTC
CSAREQTSYNEQFF
>-|TRBJ2-1|few|TRBV15
TGTGCCACCAGCAGGGCCGGGGAGCAGTTCTTC
CATSRAGEQFF
>-|TRBJ1-1|many|TRBV4-1
TGCGCCAGCAGCCAAGAAATAGGGCAGCACACTGAAGCTTTCTTT
CASSQEIGQHTEAFF
>-|TRBJ2-5|-|TRBV15
TGTGCCACCAGCAGACGGTTAGCCGTACAAGAGACCCAGTACTTC
CATSRRLAVQETQYF
>-|TRBJ1-5|many|TRBV18
TGTGCCAGCTCAGGGACTAGCAATCAGCCCCAGCATTTT
CASSGTSNQPQHF
>-|TRBJ2-7|-|TRBV20-1
TGCAGTGCTAGAGATTGGGCTACTTCCTACGAGCAGTACTTC
CSARDWATSYEQYF
>TRBD1|TRBJ2-7|-|TRBV4-2
TGTGCCAGCGGACTGACAGGGGATTCCTACGAGCAGTACTTC
CASGLTGDSYEQYF
>-|TRBJ2-5|-|TRBV30
TGTGCCTGTCGGGACAACTTAGAGACCCAGTACTTC
CACRDNLETQYF
>-|TRBJ1-2|-|TRBV15
TGTGCCACCAGCAGGGGTCGAGGTCAGAACTATGGCTACACCTTC
CATSRGRGQNYGYTF
>TRBD1|TRBJ1-2|many|TRBV6-5
TGTGCCAGCAGCCTCGAGGGACAGGGAACCTATGGCTACACCTTC
CASSLEGQGTYGYTF